The following is a T cell receptor beta chain sequence with its context. CDR3 size: 15 residues. In germline, CDR1 is SQVTM, CDR2 ANQGSEA. V was clipped by 7 bases and J by 1 base; unmatched bases: 7. The source of the sample is a study of blood T cell repertoires in COVID-19. At the level of the study: The United States, Italy and Spain provided the acute and convalescent COVID-19 samples. Sources were T cells, B-cell-depleted T cells, or PBMCs; the material itself was cDNA or gDNA.

Authors' data handling: Amplification of reference gene primers provided the estimated nucleated cell counts. Repertoires were generated with immunoSEQ multiplex PCR, while TCRdb's copy carries only in-frame clones and drops some. The V and J calls and clone size are taken from that table; D and trimming were inferred from the DNA. The sample consists of roughly 180,000 clones, around nine tenths of them appearing once. Specimen: peripheral blood. The chain combines TRBV29-1 with TRBJ2-4; the match to TRBD1 covers 10 bases. This TCR was sampled from a man in his 70s with active or convalescent COVID-19. The CDR3 DNA reads as TGCAGCGGGACCGGACAGGGGGGTGCCAAAAACATTCAGTACTTC. This codes for CSGTGQGGAKNIQYF.